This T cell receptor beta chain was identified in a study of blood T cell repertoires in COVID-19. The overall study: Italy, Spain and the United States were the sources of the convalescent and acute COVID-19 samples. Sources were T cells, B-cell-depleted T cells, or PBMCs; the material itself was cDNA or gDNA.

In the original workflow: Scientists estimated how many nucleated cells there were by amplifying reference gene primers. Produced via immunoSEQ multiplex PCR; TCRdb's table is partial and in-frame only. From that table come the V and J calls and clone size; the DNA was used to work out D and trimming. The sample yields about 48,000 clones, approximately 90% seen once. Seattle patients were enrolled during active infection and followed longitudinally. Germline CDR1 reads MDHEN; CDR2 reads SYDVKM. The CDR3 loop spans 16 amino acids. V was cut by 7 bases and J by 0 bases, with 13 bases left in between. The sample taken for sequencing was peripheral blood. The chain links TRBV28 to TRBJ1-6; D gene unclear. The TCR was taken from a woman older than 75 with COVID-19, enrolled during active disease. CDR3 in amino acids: CASNGHLSSYNSPLHF. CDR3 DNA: TGTGCCAGCAATGGGCACCTGAGCTCCTATAATTCACCCCTCCACTTT. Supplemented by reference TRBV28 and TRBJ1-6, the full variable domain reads DVKVTQSSRYLVKRTGEKVFLECVQDMDHENMFWYRQDPGLGLRLIYFSYDVKMKEKGDIPEGYSVSREKKERFSLILESASTNQTSMYLCASNGHLSSYNSPLHFGNGTRLTVT.